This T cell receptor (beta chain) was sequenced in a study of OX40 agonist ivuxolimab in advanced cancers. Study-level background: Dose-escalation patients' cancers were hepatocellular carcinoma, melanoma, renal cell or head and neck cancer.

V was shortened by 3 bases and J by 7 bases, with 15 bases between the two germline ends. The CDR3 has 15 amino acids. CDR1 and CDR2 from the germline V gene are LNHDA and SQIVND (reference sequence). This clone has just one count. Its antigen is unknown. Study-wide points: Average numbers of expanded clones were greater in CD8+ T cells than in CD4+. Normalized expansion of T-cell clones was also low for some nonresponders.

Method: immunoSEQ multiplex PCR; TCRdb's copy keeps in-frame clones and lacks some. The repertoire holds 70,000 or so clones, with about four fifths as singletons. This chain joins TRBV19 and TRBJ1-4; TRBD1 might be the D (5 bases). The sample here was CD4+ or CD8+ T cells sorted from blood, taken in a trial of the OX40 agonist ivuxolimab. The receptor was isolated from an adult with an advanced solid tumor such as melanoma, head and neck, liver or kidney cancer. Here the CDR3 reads CASSMGPGPLEKLFF. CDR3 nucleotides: TGTGCCAGTAGTATGGGACCCGGCCCCCTTGAAAAACTGTTTTTT. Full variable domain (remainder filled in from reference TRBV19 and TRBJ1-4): DGGITQSPKYLFRKEGQNVTLSCEQNLNHDAMYWYRQDPGQGLRLIYYSQIVNDFQKGDIAEGYSVSREKKESFPLTVTSAQKNPTAFYLCASSMGPGPLEKLFFGSGTQLSVL.